These 11 T cell receptor beta chains came from one sample sequenced in a study of blood T cell repertoires in COVID-19. TCRdb keeps only in-frame clones here, not all; method: immunoSEQ multiplex PCR. The sample includes around 61,000 clones, around nine tenths seen only once; the top ten take approximately 1.5%. Sequences were obtained from peripheral blood. All receptors derive from a man aged 55 to 70 with acute or convalescent COVID-19.

V gene TRBV15 combines with J gene TRBJ2-1; the match to TRBD1 covers 8 bases. Germline CDR1 LNHNV, CDR2 YYDKDF (reference sequence). The junction had 16 bases not matched to a gene; V was cut back by 0 bases and J by 15 bases. There are 16 residues in the CDR3. The CDR3 reads CATSRDPSQGAILLFF. The CDR3 DNA is TGTGCCACCAGCAGAGACCCGTCCCAGGGGGCGATTCTCCTGTTCTTC.

The chain recombines TRBV24-1 with TRBJ2-1; D possibly corresponds to TRBD1 (6 bases). Germline V gives CDR1 KGHDR, CDR2 SFDVKD. The CDR3 totals 13 residues. The V end lost 4 bases, the J end lost 3 bases, and 6 bases lay between the germline ends. CDR3 in DNA: TGTGCCACCAGTGAGGGACACTACAATGAGCAGTTCTTC. Protein sequence: CATSEGHYNEQFF.

V and J are TRBV5-1 and TRBJ2-1; 8 bases fit TRBD1. The J segment lost 8 bases and the V segment lost 0 bases, leaving 4 bases of the junction unmatched. The germline CDR1 and CDR2 sequences are SGHRS and YFSETQ. The CDR3 spans 14 residues. This CDR3 reads CASSLEAGGHEQFF. CDR3 DNA sequence: TGCGCCAGCAGCTTGGAGGCAGGGGGCCATGAGCAGTTCTTC.

The gene calls are TRBV3-1 (or the pseudogene TRBV3-2) and TRBJ2-3; D call uncertain. The V gene's germline CDR1 is LGHDT and CDR2 YNNKEL (reference sequence). With 3 bases removed from V and 5 bases from J, the gap between germline ends came to 3 bases. The CDR3 sequence is 11 residues long. CDR3 region: CASSHKDTQYF. The CDR3 bases are TGTGCCAGCAGCCATAAAGATACGCAGTATTTT.

This clone came up once. CDR3 sequence: CASSLYRGAVYEQFF. CDR3 bases: TGTGCCAGCAGCCTTTATCGGGGGGCGGTATATGAGCAGTTCTTC. This chain uses TRBV3-1 (or the pseudogene TRBV3-2) with TRBJ2-1; D is perhaps TRBD2 (7 bases). Germline V gene sequence: CDR1 LGHDT, CDR2 YNNKEL (reference sequence). The CDR3 has 15 residues. Trimming removed 4 bases at V and 8 bases at J, with 18 bases between.

This clone was observed a single time. This chain uses TRBV6-6 with TRBJ2-1; 15 positions agree with TRBD2. The CDR3 has 17 amino acids. CDR1 and CDR2 from the germline V gene are MNHNY and SVGAGI (reference sequence). The V segment lost 5 bases and the J segment 0 bases; nucleotides outside the gene matches: 2. The CDR3 loop reads CASSRTSGGVSYNEQFF. DNA for the CDR3: TGTGCCAGCAGTCGGACTAGCGGGGGGGTCTCCTACAATGAGCAGTTCTTC.

The chain has TRBV11-2 and TRBJ1-1, with TRBD1 matching over 7 bases. CDR1 is SGHAT and CDR2 is FQNNGV in the germline V gene. Germline trimming cut 4 bases from V and 7 bases from J; bases unmatched to any gene: 3. CDR3 length equals 12 residues. This CDR3 is CASSSRTGEAFF. The CDR3 nucleotides read TGTGCCAGCAGCTCGAGGACAGGTGAAGCTTTCTTT.

The chain links TRBV6-4 to TRBJ2-4; TRBD1 is a possible D gene (5 bases). Trimming pared 2 bases from V and 3 bases from J, leaving 17 bases between. The germline gives CDR1 MRHNA, CDR2 SNTAGT. The CDR3 length is 17 residues. CDR3 in DNA: TGTGCCAGCAGTGACGAGACAGAGGCCGTGGTCAAAAACATTCAGTACTTC. Amino acid sequence: CASSDETEAVVKNIQYF.

CDR3 sequence reads: CASSPPWTTYEQYF. CDR3 nucleotide sequence: TGTGCCAGCTCACCACCGTGGACAACCTACGAGCAGTACTTC. The gene calls are TRBV18 and TRBJ2-7; a possible D gene is TRBD1 (5 bases). Germline CDR1 KGHSH, CDR2 LQKENI. V was shortened by 0 bases and J by 2 bases, with 8 bases between the two germline ends. The CDR3 length is 14 residues.

This sequence joins TRBV29-1 and TRBJ2-3, with D tentatively TRBD2 (5 bases). V lost 6 bases and J lost 7, with 8 bases in between. Germline loops: CDR1 SQVTM, CDR2 ANQGSEA. CDR3 length equals 10 residues. The CDR3: CSVTRNTQYF. DNA for the CDR3: TGCAGCGTCACTAGGAATACGCAGTATTTT.

This clone appeared a few times. J is TRBJ1-6 and V is TRBV30; maybe TRBD1 (6 bases). CDR3 length: 13 amino acids. V was cut by 6 bases and J by 5 bases, with 11 bases left in between. In germline, CDR1 is GTSNPN, CDR2 SVGIG (reference sequence). Here the CDR3 reads CACRGSHNSPLHF. The CDR3, as DNA: TGTGCCTGCAGGGGATCACATAATTCACCCCTCCACTTT.